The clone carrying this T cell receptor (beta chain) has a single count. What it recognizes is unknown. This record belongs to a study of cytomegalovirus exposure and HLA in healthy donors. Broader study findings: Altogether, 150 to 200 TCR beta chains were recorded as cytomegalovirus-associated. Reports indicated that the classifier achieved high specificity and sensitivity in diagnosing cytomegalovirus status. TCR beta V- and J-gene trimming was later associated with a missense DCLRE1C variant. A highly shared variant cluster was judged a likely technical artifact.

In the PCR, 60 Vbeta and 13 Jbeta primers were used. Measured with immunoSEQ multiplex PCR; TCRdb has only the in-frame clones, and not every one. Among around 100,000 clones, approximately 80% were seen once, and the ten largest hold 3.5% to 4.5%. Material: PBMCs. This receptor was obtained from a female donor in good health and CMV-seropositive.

CDR3 amino acids: CASSLGGFYEQYF. The CDR3 bases are TGTGCCAGCAGCTTAGGCGGGTTCTACGAGCAGTACTTC. The J gene is TRBJ2-7, the V gene TRBV7-2; D is possibly TRBD2 (5 bases). Between the trimmed V and J ends, which lost 1 base and 3 bases, there was a span of 7 bases. Germline CDR1 SGHTA, CDR2 FQGNSA. There are 13 residues in the CDR3.